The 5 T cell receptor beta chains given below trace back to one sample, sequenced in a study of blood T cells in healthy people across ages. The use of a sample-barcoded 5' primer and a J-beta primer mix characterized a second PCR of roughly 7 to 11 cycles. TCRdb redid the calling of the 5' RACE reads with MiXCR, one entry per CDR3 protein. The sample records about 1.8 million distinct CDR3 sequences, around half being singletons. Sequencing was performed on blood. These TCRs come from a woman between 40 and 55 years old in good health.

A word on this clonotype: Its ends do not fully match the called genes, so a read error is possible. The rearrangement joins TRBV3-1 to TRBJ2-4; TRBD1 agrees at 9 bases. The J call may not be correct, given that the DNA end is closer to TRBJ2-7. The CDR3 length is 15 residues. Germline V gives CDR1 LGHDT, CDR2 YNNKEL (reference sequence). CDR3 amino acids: CASGQDRTGADEQYF. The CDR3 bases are TGTGCCAGCGGCCAGGATCGGACAGGGGCGGACGAGCAGTACTTC.

CDR3 DNA: TGTGCCAGCACTTCGGGATCAACTAATGAAAAACTGTTTTTT. This encodes CASTSGSTNEKLFF. The chain couples TRBV12-3 or TRBV12-4 to TRBJ1-4; no reliable D call. V lost 7 bases and J lost 0, with 9 bases in between. CDR3 length equals 14 residues.

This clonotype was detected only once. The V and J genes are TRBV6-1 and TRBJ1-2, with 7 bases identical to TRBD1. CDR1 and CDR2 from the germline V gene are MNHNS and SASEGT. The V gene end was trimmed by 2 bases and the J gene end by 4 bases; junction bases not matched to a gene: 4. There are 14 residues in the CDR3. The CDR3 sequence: CASSERRGAYGYTF. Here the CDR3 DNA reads TGTGCCAGCAGTGAACGCAGGGGGGCCTATGGCTACACCTTC.

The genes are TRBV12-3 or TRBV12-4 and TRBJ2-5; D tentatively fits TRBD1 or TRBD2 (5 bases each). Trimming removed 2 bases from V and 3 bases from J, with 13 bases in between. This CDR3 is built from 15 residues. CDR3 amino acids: CASSLRREWKETQYF. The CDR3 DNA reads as TGTGCCAGCAGTTTACGCAGGGAGTGGAAAGAGACCCAGTACTTC.

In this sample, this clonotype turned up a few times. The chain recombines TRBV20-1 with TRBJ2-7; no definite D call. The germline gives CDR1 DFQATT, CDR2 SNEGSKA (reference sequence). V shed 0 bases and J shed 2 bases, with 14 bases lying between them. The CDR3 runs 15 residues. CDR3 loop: CSARDPLATPYEQYF. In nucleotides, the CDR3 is TGCAGTGCTAGAGATCCCCTTGCGACACCCTACGAGCAGTACTTC.